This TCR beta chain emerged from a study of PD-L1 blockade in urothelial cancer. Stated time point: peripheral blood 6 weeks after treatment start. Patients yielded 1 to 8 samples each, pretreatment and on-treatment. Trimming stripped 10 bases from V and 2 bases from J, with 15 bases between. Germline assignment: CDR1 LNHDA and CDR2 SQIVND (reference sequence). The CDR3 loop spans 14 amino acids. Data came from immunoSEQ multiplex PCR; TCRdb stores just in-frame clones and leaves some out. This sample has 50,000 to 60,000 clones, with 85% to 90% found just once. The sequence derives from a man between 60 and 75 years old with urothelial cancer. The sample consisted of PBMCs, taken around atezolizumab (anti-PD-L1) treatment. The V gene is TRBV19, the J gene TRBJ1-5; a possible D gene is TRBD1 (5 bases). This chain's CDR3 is CATSQVLRNQPQHF. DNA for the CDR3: TGTGCCACCTCACAGGTGCTTCGCAATCAGCCCCAGCATTTT.